The 15 T cell receptor beta chains listed next were all sequenced from one sample in a study of CXCR3-negative and CXCR3-positive naive CD8 T cells. In preparing the TRB cDNA libraries, 5' RACE with UMI labels was used. Following a re-call of the 5' RACE reads, TCRdb has one entry per CDR3 protein and lacks DNA. This listing includes 40,000 to 45,000 distinct CDR3 sequences. The sample taken for sequencing was memory CD8+ T cells from blood. The receptors come from a human donor in good health. Some clones in this sample may be carry-over from other donors' samples.

The chain employs TRBV5-6 and TRBJ2-1; lacking DNA, the TRBD1 call made by TCRdb goes unchecked. CDR1 and CDR2 from the germline V gene are SGHDT and YYEEEE. The CDR3 totals 17 residues. The CDR3 reads CASSSDLRQGLYNEQFF.

CDR3 in amino acids: CSARDVVGGYTF. The rearrangement links TRBV20-1 to TRBJ1-2. The germline gives CDR1 DFQATT, CDR2 SNEGSKA (reference sequence). This CDR3 is built from 12 residues.

This sequence joins TRBV3-1 and TRBJ2-7; the TCRdb call, TRBD2, lacks DNA for checking. This CDR3 spans 16 amino acids. CDR1 and CDR2 (germline): LGHDT, YNNKEL (reference sequence). The CDR3 protein is CASSQERRAGGHEQYF.

The chain couples TRBV4-3 to TRBJ2-7; the D call of TRBD2 rests on TCRdb alone, since no DNA is present to check it. This CDR3 is built from 15 residues. Germline V gene sequence: CDR1 LGHNA, CDR2 YSLEER. The CDR3 sequence is CASSQDRTSYFEQYF.

V is TRBV30 and J is TRBJ1-1. The CDR3 contains 15 residues. From germline, CDR1 is GTSNPN and CDR2 SVGIG (reference sequence). This chain's CDR3 is CAWSELVGLNTEAFF. The full variable domain, with the rest looked up from reference TRBV30 and TRBJ1-1, is SQTIHQWPATLVQPVGSPLSLECTVEGTSNPNLYWYRQAAGRGLQLLFYSVGIGQISSEVPQNLSASRPQDRQFILSSKKLLLSDSGFYLCAWSELVGLNTEAFFGQGTRLTVV.

The chain uses TRBV20-1 and TRBJ2-5; checking the TCRdb D call of TRBD1 is not possible without DNA. Germline V lookup: CDR1 DFQATT, CDR2 SNEGSKA (reference sequence). The CDR3 loop spans 14 amino acids. This CDR3 is CSAAGQGVMETQYF.

The chain uses TRBV29-1 and TRBJ1-3; TCRdb designates TRBD1, a call that cannot be tested without DNA. The germline gives CDR1 SQVTM, CDR2 ANQGSEA. This CDR3 has 17 amino acids. The CDR3 sequence: CSVEEWRGQGAGNTIYF.

The V gene is TRBV4-1, the J gene TRBJ2-3; checking the TCRdb D call of TRBD1 is not possible without DNA. The germline V gene encodes CDR1 MGHRA and CDR2 YSYEKL. This CDR3 is 12 amino acids long. The CDR3 sequence: CASSQGGDTQYF.

The chain is built from TRBV12-3 or TRBV12-4 and TRBJ2-5; there is no DNA to check the TCRdb D call of TRBD1. The CDR3 spans 15 residues. The CDR3: CASKDRGDLQETQYF.

This chain connects TRBV7-9 to TRBJ1-5. CDR1 and CDR2 from the germline V gene are SEHNR and FQNEAQ (reference sequence). The CDR3 has 12 residues. CDR3 residues: CASSLGGAAQHF.

This chain connects TRBV28 to TRBJ2-5; the TCRdb D gene call, TRBD2, has no DNA to confirm it. The CDR3 runs to 11 residues. Germline values: CDR1 MDHEN, CDR2 SYDVKM. CDR3 amino acids: CASTLGETQYF.

The chain joins TRBV11-2 to TRBJ1-2; TCRdb's D call, TRBD1, is unchecked because there is no DNA. The CDR3 is made up of 15 amino acids. Germline CDR1 SGHAT, CDR2 FQNNGV. The CDR3 is CASSRRNREHYGYTF.

The V gene is TRBV12-3 or TRBV12-4, the J gene TRBJ2-1; TCRdb picks TRBD2, but there is no DNA to check that call. The CDR3 loop spans 16 amino acids. The CDR3 protein is CASSSISGNPYNEQFF.

This sequence joins TRBV13 and TRBJ1-3; TCRdb's D call of TRBD1 is untestable without DNA. Germline V CDR1 and CDR2: PRHDT, FYEKMQ (reference sequence). The CDR3 is 14 amino acids. The CDR3 region is CASSPGSSGNTIYF.

The rearrangement joins TRBV6-5 to TRBJ2-2; there is no DNA to check the TCRdb D call of TRBD1. The length of the CDR3 is 15 residues. CDR1 and CDR2 from the germline V gene are MNHEY and SVGAGI. This CDR3 reads CASRTGQGFTGELFF.